These 11 T cell receptor beta chains were sequenced from one sample in a study of blood T cell repertoires in COVID-19. Libraries were prepared by immunoSEQ multiplex PCR; TCRdb keeps only in-frame clonotypes and omits some of them. This sample has over 300,000 clones; approximately 88% occur once, and the top ten carry about 0.89%. The sample was PBMCs or T cells enriched from blood (not recorded which). These receptors all stem from a woman aged 30 to 39 with acute COVID-19.

The V and J genes are TRBV6-6 and TRBJ2-5, with D maybe TRBD1 (6 bases). V shed 2 bases and J shed 5 bases, with 12 bases lying between them. Germline CDR1 and CDR2: MNHNY and SVGAGI (reference sequence). The CDR3 consists of 14 residues. In DNA, the CDR3 is TGTGCCAGCAGTTACACAGGGAGAGGGGAGACCCAGTACTTC. It specifies CASSYTGRGETQYF.

The gene calls are TRBV29-1 and TRBJ1-1, with TRBD1 matching 8 bases. V lost 7 bases to trimming and J lost 3 bases; unmatched junction nucleotides: 7. CDR1 is SQVTM, CDR2 ANQGSEA, per germline. The CDR3 consists of 13 residues. CDR3 residues: CSATGGQDTEAFF. CDR3 DNA: TGCAGCGCCACAGGGGGTCAGGACACTGAAGCTTTCTTT.

Written as DNA, the CDR3 is TGTGCCAGCTCACCAGGGTACGGAGGTAATGAAAAACTGTTTTTT. Amino acids: CASSPGYGGNEKLFF. The V call is TRBV18, the J call TRBJ1-4; D remains unclear. Between the trimmed V and J ends, which lost 2 bases and 4 bases, there was a span of 11 bases. Germline assignment: CDR1 KGHSH and CDR2 LQKENI. The CDR3 covers 15 residues.

This chain links TRBV5-1 with TRBJ1-3, with 7 positions matching TRBD1. Germline loops: CDR1 SGHRS, CDR2 YFSETQ. The CDR3 totals 15 residues. J was trimmed by 2 bases and V by 2 bases; bases with no gene match: 4. The CDR3: CASSFDRAAGNTIYF. The CDR3 region has the DNA TGCGCCAGCAGCTTTGACAGGGCTGCTGGAAACACCATATATTTT.

The chain is built from TRBV30 and TRBJ1-1, with 7 bases aligning to TRBD1. The germline CDR1 and CDR2 sequences are GTSNPN and SVGIG (reference sequence). CDR3 length: 13 amino acids. J lost 2 bases, V lost 5 bases, and 5 bases had no gene match. The CDR3 loop reads CAWAVGGNTEAFF. The DNA for the CDR3 is TGTGCCTGGGCCGTAGGGGGCAACACTGAAGCTTTCTTT.

CDR3 loop: CASSPGQPNYGYTF. The CDR3 DNA follows: TGCGCCAGCAGCCCGGGACAGCCCAACTATGGCTACACCTTC. The chain uses TRBV5-1 and TRBJ1-2; 7 bases are shared with TRBD1. V shed 4 bases, J shed 2 bases, and the junction held 5 bases outside the gene matches. The CDR3 totals 14 residues. Germline V gives CDR1 SGHRS, CDR2 YFSETQ.

The chain has TRBV6-6 and TRBJ2-3; tentatively, D is TRBD2 (5 bases). The CDR3 runs to 16 residues. Germline V gene lookup returns CDR1 MNHNY and CDR2 SVGAGI (reference sequence). Trimming stripped 5 bases from V and 1 base from J, with 16 bases between. The CDR3 sequence is CASSQPRAGGTDTQYF. The CDR3, as DNA: TGTGCCAGCAGTCAACCGCGGGCGGGCGGCACAGATACGCAGTATTTT.

The chain uses TRBV29-1 and TRBJ2-3; 7 positions match TRBD1. CDR1 is SQVTM, CDR2 ANQGSEA, per germline. The CDR3 has 16 residues. With V trimmed by 6 bases and J by 3 bases, 15 bases remained unmatched. Here the CDR3 DNA reads TGCAGCGTCCTAGGGAACAGGGGAATTTCGACAGATACGCAGTATTTT. Protein: CSVLGNRGISTDTQYF.

The chain employs TRBV6-4 and TRBJ1-1; D perhaps matches TRBD1 (6 bases). Deletions cut 6 bases from V and 1 base from J, with 9 bases between. The CDR3 runs to 13 residues. Germline CDR1 and CDR2: MRHNA and SNTAGT. The DNA for the CDR3 is TGTGCCAGCAGCACACAGGGGAACACTGAAGCTTTCTTT. The encoded protein is CASSTQGNTEAFF.

This chain links TRBV7-3 with TRBJ2-3; perhaps TRBD2 as D (6 bases). There are 17 residues in the CDR3. Trimming took 2 bases from V and 0 from J, leaving 15 bases between them. Germline values: CDR1 SGHTA, CDR2 FQGTGA. The CDR3: CASSLLGGWTSTDTQYF. The CDR3 nucleotides are TGTGCCAGCAGCTTACTTGGGGGGTGGACTAGCACAGATACGCAGTATTTT.

The chain joins TRBV14 to TRBJ1-6; D may be TRBD1 (6 bases). The CDR3 extends over 15 amino acids. V lost 2 bases, J lost 7 bases, and 12 bases lay in between. CDR1 is SGHDN and CDR2 is FVKESK in the germline V gene. CDR3 DNA: TGTGCCAGCAGCCAAACGACAGGCGTGAATTCACCCCTCCACTTT. Encoded protein: CASSQTTGVNSPLHF. The variable domain in full, completed from reference TRBV14 and TRBJ1-6, reads EAGVTQFPSHSVIEKGQTVTLRCDPISGHDNLYWYRRVMGKEIKFLLHFVKESKQDESGMPNNRFLAERTGGTYSTLKVQPAELEDSGVYFCASSQTTGVNSPLHFGNGTRLTVT.